One sample yielded the 29 T cell receptor beta chains listed below, sequenced in a study of T cells in Graves' hyperthyroidism and ophthalmopathy. Researchers took RNA transcripts and amplified the TCR beta CDR3 regions from them. Using the HTBI primer set, a first-round RT-PCR was run on the TCR CDR3. TCRdb called the multiplex PCR reads again in MiXCR, with one record for every CDR3 protein. The sample comprises some 700,000 distinct CDR3 sequences, around 15% of which are singletons, and around a sixth rests with the top ten. The sample comprised blood. These receptors originate from a man aged 50 to 59 with Graves' hyperthyroidism.

This clonotype was counted a few times. The chain joins TRBV6-2 or TRBV6-3 to TRBJ1-5, with D unresolved. CDR1 is MNHEY and CDR2 is SVGEGT in the germline V gene. The CDR3 spans 14 residues. Trimming removed 3 bases from V and 7 bases from J, with 13 bases in between. This CDR3 reads CASSYLGPRQPQHF. In DNA form, the CDR3 reads TGTGCCAGCAGTTATTTAGGACCAAGGCAGCCCCAGCATTTT.

V is TRBV10-1 and J is TRBJ1-1; 7 positions agree with TRBD1. The trim removed 0 bases at V and 1 base at J, leaving 14 bases unmatched. This CDR3 has 19 residues. The germline V gene has CDR1 WNHNN and CDR2 SYGVQD (reference sequence). CDR3 sequence: CASSESKRGFQGGNTEAFF. CDR3 bases: TGCGCCAGCAGTGAGTCGAAGCGGGGATTCCAGGGGGGGAACACTGAAGCTTTCTTT.

This clonotype was seen more than once but under ten times. The chain uses TRBV10-3 and TRBJ2-1; 7 nucleotides agree with TRBD2. CDR3 length equals 13 residues. Per germline, CDR1 ENHRY and CDR2 SYGVKD. V shed 6 bases and J 6 bases; nucleotides not matched to a gene: 5. The CDR3: CAIRAGSTNEQFF. CDR3 DNA: TGTGCCATCAGAGCGGGAAGCACCAATGAGCAGTTCTTC.

The sample holds many counts of this clonotype. The chain links TRBV3-1 to TRBJ1-1; maybe TRBD1 (5 bases). This CDR3 region has 14 residues. Germline V gives CDR1 LGHDT, CDR2 YNNKEL (reference sequence). Trimming removed 2 bases at V and 5 bases at J, with 12 bases between. DNA for the CDR3: TGTGCCAGCAGCCAATTCAGCGGGGCGACTGAAGCTTTCTTT. Translation: CASSQFSGATEAFF. Combining the CDR3 with reference TRBV3-1 and TRBJ1-1 gives the whole variable domain DTAVSQTPKYLVTQMGNDKSIKCEQNLGHDTMYWYKQDSKKFLKIMFSYNNKELIINETVPNRFSPKSPDKAHLNLHINSLELGDSAVYFCASSQFSGATEAFFGQGTRLTVV.

This clonotype was detected ten times or more. The V call is TRBV11-2, the J call TRBJ1-1, with 7 bases lining up with TRBD1. The CDR3 loop spans 14 amino acids. Trimming cost V 5 bases and J 3 bases; bases outside gene matches: 6. The V gene's germline CDR1 is SGHAT and CDR2 FQNNGV. The CDR3 nucleotides read TGTGCCAGCAGCCCTGGACAGGTCTACACTGAAGCTTTCTTT. Translated, it gives CASSPGQVYTEAFF.

This clonotype appeared a few times. V gene TRBV5-1 combines with J gene TRBJ2-7; possibly TRBD1 for D (5 bases). The CDR3 totals 13 residues. V lost 4 bases, J lost 6 bases, and 14 bases lay in between. Germline CDR1 SGHRS, CDR2 YFSETQ. The CDR3 coding sequence is TGCGCCAGCAGCCTATCTCAGGGTGGCGAGCAGTACTTC. Its protein product is CASSLSQGGEQYF.

As for this clonotype: Given a much more abundant clone one base away, this may be a read error. The chain recombines TRBV7-3 with TRBJ2-7, with unresolved D. The V gene lost 5 bases and the J gene lost 5 bases, with 7 bases spanning the gap. The CDR3 is 11 amino acids. Germline CDR1 SGHTA, CDR2 FQGTGA. CDR3 amino acids: CASSPWDEQYF. DNA of the CDR3: TGTGCCAGCAGCCCATGGGACGAGCAGTACTTC.

About this clonotype: A much more abundant neighbour one base away suggests this may be a read error. The V and J genes are TRBV3-1 and TRBJ2-7; D perhaps matches TRBD1 (6 bases). CDR3 length: 13 residues. Trimming stripped 0 bases from V and 8 bases from J, with 11 bases between. The germline CDR1 and CDR2 sequences are LGHDT and YNNKEL (reference sequence). The CDR3 here is CASSQDTGPQQYF. The DNA of the CDR3 is TGTGCCAGCAGCCAAGATACAGGGCCTCAGCAGTACTTC.

The gene calls are TRBV28 and TRBJ2-2, with 8 bases fitting TRBD2. The CDR3 extends over 14 amino acids. V shed 7 bases and J 4 bases; nucleotides not matched to a gene: 5. Germline V CDR1 and CDR2: MDHEN, SYDVKM. CDR3 nucleotide sequence: TGTGCCAGCACCAAGCGGGAGTTCACCGGGGAGCTGTTTTTT. Its translation: CASTKREFTGELFF.

The chain employs TRBV20-1 and TRBJ1-5; 7 bases match TRBD1. Trimming took 3 bases from V and 5 from J; bases not matched to a gene: 10. Germline loops: CDR1 DFQATT, CDR2 SNEGSKA (reference sequence). The CDR3 spans 15 residues. CDR3 nucleotides: TGCAGTGCTAGCCTTGGACAGGAGGGTTATCAGCCCCAGCATTTT. Protein product: CSASLGQEGYQPQHF.

This clonotype has ten or more counts. The chain combines TRBV10-3 with TRBJ2-5; 7 positions match TRBD1. Germline CDR1 is ENHRY and CDR2 is SYGVKD. This CDR3 has 12 residues. With 11 bases clipped from V and 2 bases from J, the junction kept 5 bases outside the gene matches. CDR3 nucleotide sequence: TGTGCCTCCGGGACAGCGCAAGAGACCCAGTACTTC. It encodes CASGTAQETQYF.

This clonotype was picked up many times. V usage is TRBV5-1 and J usage is TRBJ2-7; 9 bases are shared with TRBD2. Germline CDR1 SGHRS, CDR2 YFSETQ. V was pared by 4 bases and J by 0 bases, with 8 bases of the junction left unmatched. The CDR3 extends over 16 amino acids. The CDR3 sequence is CASSGGLARSSYEQYF. CDR3 DNA sequence: TGCGCCAGCAGCGGCGGACTAGCGAGGAGCTCCTACGAGCAGTACTTC.

V gene TRBV4-1 combines with J gene TRBJ1-4; D unresolved. Deletions cut 1 base from V and 3 bases from J, with 12 bases between. This CDR3 has 16 residues. Germline assignment: CDR1 MGHRA and CDR2 YSYEKL. CDR3 protein: CASSQGPLQANEKLFF. The CDR3 DNA follows: TGCGCCAGCAGCCAAGGGCCCCTTCAGGCTAATGAAAAACTGTTTTTT.

This clonotype has ten or more counts. The chain combines TRBV18 with TRBJ2-7; no firm D call. V was clipped by 2 bases and J by 6 bases, with 14 bases between them. This CDR3 comprises 14 residues. CDR1 is KGHSH, CDR2 LQKENI, per germline. CDR3 sequence: CASSPTQNPGEQYF. The CDR3 region has the DNA TGTGCCAGCTCACCAACACAAAATCCAGGCGAGCAGTACTTC.

This clonotype was seen at least ten times. The chain employs TRBV7-9 and TRBJ1-4; D may be TRBD1 (5 bases). The CDR3 is 13 residues long. Per the germline V gene, CDR1 is SEHNR and CDR2 is FQNEAQ (reference sequence). Trimming pared 6 bases from V and 8 bases from J, leaving 13 bases between. The CDR3 DNA reads TGTGCCAGCAGTTTGGGGGGGAACGAAAAACTGTTTTTT. It yields the protein CASSLGGNEKLFF.

This clonotype turned up a few times. The chain carries TRBV19 and TRBJ1-5; no clear D gene. Trimming left V 3 bases short and J 6 bases short, with 9 bases between. The CDR3 runs to 13 residues. The V gene's germline CDR1 is LNHDA and CDR2 SQIVND (reference sequence). The CDR3 region is CASSIVEGQPQHF. CDR3 bases: TGTGCCAGTAGTATCGTAGAGGGTCAGCCCCAGCATTTT. Full variable domain (remainder filled in from reference TRBV19 and TRBJ1-5): DGGITQSPKYLFRKEGQNVTLSCEQNLNHDAMYWYRQDPGQGLRLIYYSQIVNDFQKGDIAEGYSVSREKKESFPLTVTSAQKNPTAFYLCASSIVEGQPQHFGDGTRLSIL.

This clonotype was observed a few times. The CDR3 sequence is CASSYSNRAGEQFF. CDR3 DNA: TGTGCCAGCAGTTACTCGAACAGGGCAGGGGAGCAGTTCTTC. The chain couples TRBV6-5 to TRBJ2-1, with a weak D call TRBD1 (6 bases). CDR3 length: 14 residues. The germline CDR1 and CDR2 sequences are MNHEY and SVGAGI. Trimming took 0 bases from V and 10 from J, leaving 13 bases between them.

The rearrangement joins TRBV19 to TRBJ1-5; no definite D call. Trimming stripped 3 bases from V and 0 bases from J, with 9 bases between. The CDR3 runs 15 residues. CDR1 is LNHDA, CDR2 SQIVND, per germline (reference sequence). The CDR3 protein is CASSIEAYSNQPQHF. The CDR3 DNA reads as TGTGCCAGTAGTATTGAGGCGTATAGCAATCAGCCCCAGCATTTT.

In this sample, this clonotype turned up a few times. This chain's CDR3 is CAWSLGTEQPQHF. CDR3 bases: TGTGCCTGGAGTCTCGGGACAGAACAGCCCCAGCATTTT. V is TRBV30 and J is TRBJ1-5; 7 bases are shared with TRBD1. Germline trimming cut 2 bases from V and 7 bases from J; bases unmatched to any gene: 5. The germline V gene encodes CDR1 GTSNPN and CDR2 SVGIG (reference sequence). This CDR3 has 13 residues.

The rearrangement links TRBV9 to TRBJ2-2; maybe TRBD2 (6 bases). The germline V and J ends were trimmed by 4 bases and 1 base, with 11 bases remaining between them. This CDR3 is 15 amino acids long. Germline V gene lookup returns CDR1 SGDLS and CDR2 YYNGEE. The CDR3 coding sequence is TGTGCCAGCAGCTCCTGGACTAAGAACACCGGGGAGCTGTTTTTT. Translating it yields CASSSWTKNTGELFF.

In its sample, this clonotype was seen many times. This chain connects TRBV2 to TRBJ2-7; TRBD1 aligns across 8 bases. V lost 6 bases to trimming and J lost 3 bases; unmatched junction nucleotides: 13. The CDR3 spans 16 residues. Germline assignment: CDR1 SNHLY and CDR2 FYNNEI. CDR3 bases: TGTGCCAGCAGGCCCAACGACAGGGGCCCCCTCTACGAGCAGTACTTC. This gives the protein CASRPNDRGPLYEQYF.

This clonotype appeared a few times. The V call is TRBV4-2, the J call TRBJ2-5; a weak D match, TRBD2 (6 bases). The CDR3 extends over 13 amino acids. Trimming cost V 0 bases and J 5 bases, with 7 bases left between them. The germline CDR1 and CDR2 sequences are LGHNA and YNFKEQ. The CDR3 loop is CASSQDAGETQYF. CDR3 sequence (DNA): TGTGCCAGCAGCCAAGACGCGGGGGAGACCCAGTACTTC.

This clonotype was observed many times. The V call is TRBV20-1, the J call TRBJ1-1, with D perhaps matching TRBD1 (5 bases). The CDR3 consists of 11 residues. The ends were cut back, 7 bases at V and 10 bases at J, with 16 bases in the middle. Germline assignment: CDR1 DFQATT and CDR2 SNEGSKA (reference sequence). The CDR3 protein is CSVPGREAAFF. The CDR3 DNA reads TGCAGTGTTCCGGGGCGGGAAGCAGCTTTCTTT.

A few counts support this clonotype. The V call is TRBV11-2, the J call TRBJ1-5, with unresolved D. Germline V gene lookup returns CDR1 SGHAT and CDR2 FQNNGV. There are 15 residues in the CDR3. Trimming removed 3 bases at V and 0 bases at J, with 9 bases between. DNA of the CDR3: TGTGCCAGCAGCTTTAACCCCGGTAGCAATCAGCCCCAGCATTTT. Its protein product is CASSFNPGSNQPQHF.

A note on this clonotype: A junction boundary mismatches the germline segment, possibly from a read error. The chain links TRBV30 to TRBJ1-5; maybe TRBD1 (5 bases). CDR1 and CDR2 from the germline V gene are GTSNPN and SVGIG (reference sequence). This CDR3 is 13 amino acids long. CDR3 bases: TGTGCCCGGAGTGGTGACAGTAATCAGCCCCAGCATTTT. This translates into CARSGDSNQPQHF. Variable domain in full (rest from reference TRBV30 and TRBJ1-5): SQTIHQWPATLVQPVGSPLSLECTVEGTSNPNLYWYRQAAGRGLQLLFYSVGIGQISSEVPQNLSASRPQDRQFILSSKKLLLSDSGFYLCARSGDSNQPQHFGDGTRLSIL.

V usage is TRBV28 and J usage is TRBJ2-1; D gene unclear. Germline V lookup: CDR1 MDHEN, CDR2 SYDVKM. CDR3 length equals 16 residues. V dropped 6 bases and J dropped 0 bases, with 15 bases sitting between them. This CDR3 reads CASSRTLHSSYNEQFF. CDR3 coding DNA: TGTGCCAGCAGCCGGACCTTACATAGCTCCTACAATGAGCAGTTCTTC. The whole variable domain, remainder taken from reference TRBV28 and TRBJ2-1, is DVKVTQSSRYLVKRTGEKVFLECVQDMDHENMFWYRQDPGLGLRLIYFSYDVKMKEKGDIPEGYSVSREKKERFSLILESASTNQTSMYLCASSRTLHSSYNEQFFGPGTRLTVL.

This clonotype occurred many times. The chain uses TRBV4-1 and TRBJ2-1; D call uncertain. The V end lost 3 bases, the J end lost 7 bases, and 13 bases lay between the germline ends. The CDR3 length is 14 residues. CDR1 and CDR2 from the germline V gene are MGHRA and YSYEKL. CDR3 sequence reads: CASSHPPRRNEQFF. For the CDR3, the DNA is TGCGCCAGCAGCCATCCCCCTCGACGGAATGAGCAGTTCTTC.

In its sample, this clonotype was seen many times. This rearrangement joins TRBV4-1 to TRBJ2-7; tentatively, D is TRBD2 (6 bases). The CDR3 is 16 residues long. Germline lookup yields CDR1 MGHRA and CDR2 YSYEKL. The ends were cut back, 4 bases at V and 0 bases at J, with 16 bases in the middle. CDR3 loop: CASSPGPGVSSYEQYF. In DNA form, the CDR3 reads TGCGCCAGCAGCCCAGGACCGGGGGTGAGCTCCTACGAGCAGTACTTC.

This clonotype was counted between two and nine times. The chain joins TRBV6-1 to TRBJ2-2, with a weak D call TRBD1 (6 bases). The CDR3 consists of 14 residues. The V end lost 11 bases, the J end lost 0 bases, and 13 bases lay between the germline ends. From germline, CDR1 is MNHNS and CDR2 SASEGT. CDR3 residues: CAPLGASNTGELFF. In nucleotides, the CDR3 is TGTGCCCCATTGGGGGCTTCGAACACCGGGGAGCTGTTTTTT.